This T cell receptor (beta chain) was sequenced during a study of OX40 agonist ivuxolimab in advanced cancers. Germline V lookup: CDR1 SGHAT, CDR2 FQNNGV. J was trimmed by 4 bases and V by 5 bases; bases with no gene match: 2. CDR3 length: 14 residues. TCRdb keeps only in-frame clones here, not all; method: immunoSEQ multiplex PCR. Of about 76,000 clones listed, 70% to 90% are singletons. The TCR sequence derives from an adult with an advanced solid tumor such as melanoma, head and neck, liver or kidney cancer. The V call is TRBV11-2, the J call TRBJ2-3, with 11 nucleotides matching TRBD1. The specimen was CD4+ or CD8+ T cells sorted from blood, collected in a trial of the OX40 agonist ivuxolimab. CDR3 sequence reads: CASSPGQGADTQYF. The CDR3 nucleotides read TGTGCCAGCAGCCCGGGACAGGGGGCAGATACGCAGTATTTT.